This is a list of T cell receptor beta chains from one sample in a study of shared clonotypes between healthy human individuals. Sequencing was performed with immunoSEQ multiplex PCR; in TCRdb, only in-frame clones are kept and a portion is missing. This sample carries some 740,000 clones, 80% to 95% of them seen once, and the ten largest clones take 24%. Sequencing input: naive CD8+ T cells sorted from blood. The origin of the receptors is a man aged 25-45 years in good health. The CDR3 runs from the conserved cysteine through the conserved F or W. D genes are given only for firm matches. The size field is filled for only some rows; it gives once, few, many or a size class.

V: TRBV27
size: once
D: TRBD2
J: TRBJ2-1
DNA: TGTGCCAGCTTAGCCGGGGGGGGCAATGAGCAGTTCTTC
CDR3: CASLAGGGNEQFF

V: TRBV5-5
size: NA
D: NA
J: TRBJ2-7
DNA: TGTGCCAGCAGCTTTTATCCCACCGCGGAGCAGTACTTC
CDR3: CASSFYPTAEQYF

V: TRBV10-3
size: once
D: TRBD1
J: TRBJ2-1
DNA: TGTGCCATCAGTGAATACCCGACAGGGGAGAAAGACAATGAGCAGTTCTTC
CDR3: CAISEYPTGEKDNEQFF

V: TRBV7-9
size: NA
D: TRBD2
J: TRBJ2-1
DNA: TGTGCCAGCAGCCCGGGACTAGCGGGAATAAATGAGCAGTTCTTC
CDR3: CASSPGLAGINEQFF

V: TRBV2
size: NA
D: NA
J: TRBJ1-4
DNA: TGTGCCAGCAGTGGCCCGACAGTCATGGAACTGTTTTTT
CDR3: CASSGPTVMELFF

V: TRBV4-2
size: NA
D: TRBD1
J: TRBJ1-5
DNA: TGTGCCAGCAGCCAAGATGCAGGGGGCGCGACAATTGGGCATTTT
CDR3: CASSQDAGGATIGHF

V: TRBV27
size: NA
D: TRBD2
J: TRBJ2-7
DNA: TGTGCCAGCAGTTTACCCCAGACTAGCGGGACCTACGAGCAGTACTTC
CDR3: CASSLPQTSGTYEQYF

V: TRBV29-1
size: NA
D: TRBD1
J: TRBJ1-3
DNA: TGCAGCGTTGATACAGGGGTTGGAAACACCATATATTTT
CDR3: CSVDTGVGNTIYF

V: TRBV30
size: NA
D: NA
J: TRBJ1-1
DNA: TGTGCCTGGAGAGGACAGATGAACACTGAAGCTTTCTTT
CDR3: CAWRGQMNTEAFF

V: TRBV4-1
size: NA
D: TRBD2
J: TRBJ2-7
DNA: TGCGCCAGCAGCCAAGGAAGGGGACTAGTTTACGAGCAGTACTTC
CDR3: CASSQGRGLVYEQYF

V: TRBV28
size: once
D: NA
J: TRBJ1-2
DNA: TGTGCCAGCAGACCCAGAAACACGGACAGCGACTATGGCTACACCTTC
CDR3: CASRPRNTDSDYGYTF

V: TRBV4-1
size: NA
D: TRBD1
J: TRBJ2-5
DNA: TGCGCCAGCAGCCAAGAAACGATTACGGACAGGGGAGAGACCCAGTACTTC
CDR3: CASSQETITDRGETQYF

V: TRBV23-1
size: NA
D: TRBD2
J: TRBJ2-3
DNA: TGCGCCAGCAGTCACTTACGGCGGGGGGGAACGACAGATACGCAGTATTTT
CDR3: CASSHLRRGGTTDTQYF

V: TRBV28
size: NA
D: TRBD2
J: TRBJ2-7
DNA: TGTGCCAGCAGTTTATTCCGGTCGCGGGAGGTCCCCTACGAGCAGTACTTC
CDR3: CASSLFRSREVPYEQYF

V: TRBV6-5
size: NA
D: TRBD2
J: TRBJ2-1
DNA: TGTGCCAGTACGCCCCTAGCGGCAAACAATGAGCAGTTCTTC
CDR3: CASTPLAANNEQFF

V: TRBV9
size: NA
D: TRBD1
J: TRBJ2-1
DNA: TGTGCCAGCAGCGTAGAGGGGACAGCCTACAATGAGCAGTTCTTC
CDR3: CASSVEGTAYNEQFF

V: TRBV5-1
size: NA
D: TRBD1
J: TRBJ1-2
DNA: TGCGCCAGCAGCCTACAGGGGGGGAGTGATGGCTACACCTTC
CDR3: CASSLQGGSDGYTF

V: TRBV5-4
size: NA
D: TRBD1
J: TRBJ2-7
DNA: TGTGCCAGCAATAAGGGACAGGGGGGTTCCTACGAGCAGTACTTC
CDR3: CASNKGQGGSYEQYF

V: TRBV13
size: NA
D: NA
J: TRBJ1-1
DNA: TGTGCCAGCAGCTTAGGCGGGTTCGGGGATACTGAAGCTTTCTTT
CDR3: CASSLGGFGDTEAFF

V: TRBV4-3
size: NA
D: NA
J: TRBJ2-7
DNA: TGCGCCAGCAGCCCCTTACAGGGTTCCCACGAGCAGTACTTC
CDR3: CASSPLQGSHEQYF

V: TRBV6-1
size: NA
D: NA
J: TRBJ2-5
DNA: TGTGCCAGCAGTGACCCTGAATCAGTCCAAGAGACCCAGTACTTC
CDR3: CASSDPESVQETQYF

V: TRBV5-5
size: NA
D: NA
J: TRBJ2-1
DNA: TGTGCCAGCAGCTTGTCGGAGAATGAGCAGTTCTTC
CDR3: CASSLSENEQFF

V: TRBV28
size: few
D: TRBD2
J: TRBJ2-3
DNA: TGTGCCAGCAGTCTAGCGGGAGGGCACACAGATACGCAGTATTTT
CDR3: CASSLAGGHTDTQYF

V: TRBV29-1
size: once
D: TRBD1
J: TRBJ2-5
DNA: TGCAGCGTTGAATGGACAGGGGAAGGACGGACCCAGTACTTC
CDR3: CSVEWTGEGRTQYF

V: TRBV9
size: NA
D: NA
J: TRBJ1-3
DNA: TGTGCCAGCAGCGAGGGAATAGCCTCTGGAAACACCATATATTTT
CDR3: CASSEGIASGNTIYF

V: TRBV2
size: NA
D: NA
J: TRBJ1-4
DNA: TGTGCCAGCAACCCGGGATCGGGGGATGAAAAACTGTTTTTT
CDR3: CASNPGSGDEKLFF

V: TRBV27
size: NA
D: NA
J: TRBJ2-1
DNA: TGTGCCAGCAGTTTATCGGCAGGACTTTACAATGAGCAGTTCTTC
CDR3: CASSLSAGLYNEQFF

V: TRBV6-6
size: NA
D: NA
J: TRBJ2-2
DNA: TGTGCCAGCAAGGAGCGGTATAGGGGGGAGCTGTTTTTT
CDR3: CASKERYRGELFF

V: TRBV9
size: NA
D: NA
J: TRBJ2-7
DNA: TGTGCCAGCAGCGTAAACCCAGGGACCCTTTACGAGCAGTACTTC
CDR3: CASSVNPGTLYEQYF